This TCR beta chain came from a study of shared clonotypes between healthy human individuals. Study findings and constraints: Deeper or shallower sequencing was expected to change how clonotypes are shared among donors. For naive CD4 cells, approximately 5% of clonotypes were shared across a few donors. Generally, naive subsets (rather than memory subsets) showed larger estimated richness.

Worth noting for this clone: What it recognizes is unknown.

The naive CD8 fraction comprised CD45RO-negative cells positively selected for CCR7 and excluded terminally differentiated effector memory CD45RA+ cells. Free of recent acute infections or vaccinations, the donors were healthy HIV-negative adults. Clones were read by immunoSEQ multiplex PCR, and TCRdb kept only the in-frame ones, dropping some. The sample has 2 million to 2.5 million clones, about 94% seen once. The sample consisted of naive CD8+ T cells sorted from blood. The receptor's source is a man younger than 35 in good health.

The CDR3 spells CASSGTGGNTDTQYF. The CDR3 DNA reads TGTGCCAGCAGTGGAACGGGGGGTAACACAGATACGCAGTATTTT. The chain couples TRBV2 to TRBJ2-3; TRBD2 agrees at 7 bases. V was clipped by 4 bases and J by 2 bases; unmatched bases: 6. CDR1 and CDR2 (germline): SNHLY, FYNNEI. The CDR3 runs 15 residues.